This TCR beta chain was captured in a study of T cell responses to AZD1222 COVID-19 vaccine. General study points: Clonal diversity was possibly underestimated; the donors were predominantly white British and more often female. Just a handful of people given AZD1222 tested seropositive at baseline. Nearly half of spike-specific TCRs reportedly target unmutated variant regions. At 160-218 and 743-854, vaccine-associated CD4 TCRs were dominant, and they spanned spike.

Clones were sequenced by immunoSEQ multiplex PCR, and TCRdb holds only the in-frame ones, with some missing. This sample has under 95,000 clones, with around 86% found just once. A note on this clone: Its antigen is not known.

Here the sequenced sample was peripheral blood, taken on day 0 of AZD1222 vaccination. The TCR sequence derives from an adult in good health.

The CDR3 nucleotides read TGCAGCGTCAATGGACAGTTAGGAAGCACTGAAGCTTTCTTT. This gives the protein CSVNGQLGSTEAFF. V and J are TRBV29-1 and TRBJ1-1; tentative D call: TRBD1 (6 bases). The germline V gene has CDR1 SQVTM and CDR2 ANQGSEA. The V end lost 6 bases, the J end lost 4 bases, and 18 bases lay between the germline ends. The CDR3 spans 14 residues.